This T cell receptor (beta chain) appears in the sequencing data of a study of cytomegalovirus exposure and HLA in healthy donors. A multiplex PCR was run with 60 Vbeta primers and 13 Jbeta primers. Assay used: immunoSEQ multiplex PCR; TCRdb lists only in-frame clones, some missing. The repertoire consists of roughly 130,000 clones, with roughly two thirds occurring once and the leading ten covering about 1.8%. Study-wide results and limits: HLA allele associations emerged for around 16,000 TCR beta sequences in a later analysis, at 0.05 false discovery rate. Highly shared variants forming one cluster were likely a sequencing artifact. In a later analysis, HLA-associated TCR beta chains were more clonally expanded than equally common others. It was confirmed in vitro that a few of the CMV-associated chains were specific for CMV antigens.

This clone was detected a few times. What it recognizes is unknown. This TCR was recovered from a male donor in good health and CMV-seronegative. The specimen was PBMCs.

Here the CDR3 reads CACGGGLGMNTEAFF. CDR3 DNA sequence: TGTGCCTGCGGCGGGGGGCTGGGAATGAACACTGAAGCTTTCTTT. The chain carries TRBV30 and TRBJ1-1, with D possibly TRBD1 on 6 matching bases. V lost 6 bases to trimming and J lost 0 bases, with 17 bases between them. The CDR3 runs 15 residues. Per germline, CDR1 GTSNPN and CDR2 SVGIG (reference sequence).